These 32 T cell receptor beta chains originate from one sample sequenced in a study of shared clonotypes between healthy human individuals. Assay: immunoSEQ multiplex PCR; the TCRdb copy retains only in-frame clones and omits some. The data contain fewer than 3 million clones, 85% to 95% of them singletons. Sequencing used naive CD4+ T cells from PBMCs. Specified subset: CD45RA+ positively selected. Receptors originate from a man between 18 and 29 years old in good health. Some clones in this sample may be carry-over from other donors' samples.

The chain combines TRBV28 with TRBJ2-3; D is unclear. The germline gives CDR1 MDHEN, CDR2 SYDVKM. The length of the CDR3 is 13 residues. Trimming shortened V by 6 bases and J by 3 bases, and 10 bases separated the two germline ends. The CDR3 is CASSPTATDTQYF. CDR3 in DNA: TGTGCCAGCAGCCCTACAGCGACAGATACGCAGTATTTT.

The V gene is TRBV7-9, the J gene TRBJ2-7; 10 nucleotides line up with TRBD2. In germline, CDR1 is SEHNR, CDR2 FQNEAQ (reference sequence). Trimming took 4 bases from V and 5 from J; bases not matched to a gene: 5. CDR3 length: 14 residues. The CDR3 DNA reads as TGTGCCAGCAGCTCCCAGCGGGAGGGCCACGAGCAGTACTTC. Translation: CASSSQREGHEQYF.

This chain connects TRBV28 to TRBJ1-2, with D possibly being TRBD1 (6 bases). Germline CDR1 MDHEN, CDR2 SYDVKM. V was pared by 8 bases and J by 0 bases, with 16 bases between. This CDR3 contains 15 residues. CDR3 DNA sequence: TGTGCCAGCTCCGGTTACGGGACACCTAACTATGGCTACACCTTC. This codes for CASSGYGTPNYGYTF.

This chain joins TRBV11-2 and TRBJ1-1; 8 positions match TRBD1. The V and J ends lost 5 bases and 3 bases, in that order; junction bases with no gene match: 8. Germline V gives CDR1 SGHAT, CDR2 FQNNGV. The CDR3 contains 15 residues. CDR3 coding DNA: TGTGCCAGCAGCCCCCGGACAGGGTCGGACACTGAAGCTTTCTTT. It is translated as CASSPRTGSDTEAFF.

This rearrangement joins TRBV6-1 to TRBJ1-2; 7 bases map to TRBD1. Trimming cost V 5 bases and J 8 bases; bases outside gene matches: 5. Germline CDR1 MNHNS, CDR2 SASEGT. The CDR3 runs 12 residues. The CDR3 sequence is CASSTRGIGYTF. CDR3 bases: TGTGCCAGCAGTACCAGGGGGATCGGCTACACCTTC.

The V call is TRBV19, the J call TRBJ1-2, with D possibly being TRBD1 (5 bases). There are 15 residues in the CDR3. CDR1 is LNHDA and CDR2 is SQIVND in the germline V gene (reference sequence). With 5 bases removed from V and 1 base from J, the gap between germline ends came to 14 bases. The CDR3 coding sequence is TGTGCCAGTAGTCCCCAGTCCCAGGGTAACTATGGCTACACCTTC. Protein product: CASSPQSQGNYGYTF.

The chain employs TRBV7-2 and TRBJ2-1; TRBD2 matches at 10 bases. The V segment lost 4 bases and the J segment 2 bases; nucleotides outside the gene matches: 2. Germline CDR1 reads SGHTA; CDR2 reads FQGNSA. This CDR3 region has 15 residues. In DNA form, the CDR3 reads TGTGCCAGCAGCTCAGCGGGAGGGGCCTACAATGAGCAGTTCTTC. As protein: CASSSAGGAYNEQFF.

This clone was recorded once. The chain links TRBV5-1 to TRBJ1-1, with a possible D match to TRBD1 (6 bases). The germline gives CDR1 SGHRS, CDR2 YFSETQ. The CDR3 sequence is 16 residues long. V was shortened by 0 bases and J by 4 bases, with 16 bases between the two germline ends. The DNA for the CDR3 is TGCGCCAGCAGCTTGGATATTCAGGGGTCCCCCACTGAAGCTTTCTTT. Translating gives CASSLDIQGSPTEAFF.

This chain connects TRBV5-1 to TRBJ2-3; 7 nucleotides match TRBD1. V lost 3 bases and J lost 1; bases outside the gene matches: 5. Germline loops: CDR1 SGHRS, CDR2 YFSETQ. This CDR3 has 15 amino acids. CDR3 sequence reads: CASSSGTVGTDTQYF. The CDR3, as DNA: TGCGCCAGCAGCTCCGGGACAGTCGGCACAGATACGCAGTATTTT.

The rearrangement links TRBV15 to TRBJ1-1, with no clear D. Trimming took off 0 bases at V and 6 bases at J, with 8 bases between the two ends. The germline V gene has CDR1 LNHNV and CDR2 YYDKDF (reference sequence). This CDR3 has 13 amino acids. In DNA form, the CDR3 reads TGTGCCACCAGCAGAGATCAGTCCCCTGAAGCTTTCTTT. Amino acid sequence: CATSRDQSPEAFF.

The rearrangement joins TRBV28 to TRBJ2-6; TRBD2 might be the D (5 bases). Germline V gene sequence: CDR1 MDHEN, CDR2 SYDVKM. Trimming shortened V by 3 bases and J by 4 bases, and 16 bases separated the two germline ends. This CDR3 spans 17 amino acids. For the CDR3, the DNA is TGTGCCAGCAGTTTGTCCTCGAGGGTACCCGGGGCCAACGTCCTGACTTTC. It specifies CASSLSSRVPGANVLTF.

V is TRBV30 and J is TRBJ2-1; D is ambiguous. The CDR3 covers 15 residues. Germline values: CDR1 GTSNPN, CDR2 SVGIG (reference sequence). Trimming pared 4 bases from V and 0 bases from J, leaving 13 bases between. The CDR3 DNA sequence: TGTGCCTGGAAACGAACTACGAGCTCCTACAATGAGCAGTTCTTC. Protein: CAWKRTTSSYNEQFF.

The chain couples TRBV7-2 to TRBJ1-1; D perhaps matches TRBD1 (5 bases). Trimming shortened V by 5 bases and J by 4 bases, and 17 bases separated the two germline ends. The germline V gene has CDR1 SGHTA and CDR2 FQGNSA. CDR3 length: 15 amino acids. CDR3 loop: CASSTPGSGGTEAFF. The CDR3 coding sequence is TGTGCCAGCAGCACACCAGGGTCAGGTGGCACTGAAGCTTTCTTT.

This clone showed up just once. This chain joins TRBV28 and TRBJ2-1, with 9 bases matching TRBD1. Trimming cost V 6 bases and J 7 bases; bases outside gene matches: 7. Looked up from germline, CDR1 is MDHEN and CDR2 is SYDVKM. This CDR3 has 14 residues. CDR3 sequence (DNA): TGTGCCAGCAGACTGAGGGACAGGGTTAATGAGCAGTTCTTC. The encoded protein is CASRLRDRVNEQFF.

This clone has a single count. This sequence joins TRBV9 and TRBJ2-5, with TRBD2 identical over 13 bases. TRBJ2-7 explains the end of the DNA better; the J call may be wrong. The germline V gene encodes CDR1 SGDLS and CDR2 YYNGEE. This CDR3 is built from 15 residues. The CDR3 here is CASSVAGLAGDEQYF. Written as DNA, the CDR3 is TGTGCCAGCAGCGTAGCAGGACTAGCGGGAGACGAGCAGTACTTC.

The chain is built from TRBV5-1 and TRBJ2-7; 11 positions match TRBD2. V was pared by 2 bases and J by 2 bases, with 6 bases of the junction left unmatched. The CDR3 sequence is 16 residues long. Per the germline V gene, CDR1 is SGHRS and CDR2 is YFSETQ. DNA for the CDR3: TGCGCCAGCAGCTTTAATAGCGGGAGGGTCGCCTACGAGCAGTACTTC. It specifies CASSFNSGRVAYEQYF.

The chain has TRBV28 and TRBJ2-3; 7 positions match TRBD1. V gave up 3 bases and J gave up 1 base; unmatched junction bases: 7. The CDR3 covers 16 residues. Germline assignment: CDR1 MDHEN and CDR2 SYDVKM. CDR3 nucleotides: TGTGCCAGCAGTTTTGATACAGGGGTGGGCACAGATACGCAGTATTTT. Protein: CASSFDTGVGTDTQYF.

The CDR3 bases are TGTGCCACCAGCAGAGACCTAGCGGTGACCTACGAGCAGTACTTC. This encodes CATSRDLAVTYEQYF. The V and J genes are TRBV15 and TRBJ2-7, with 7 bases fitting TRBD2. The CDR3 is made up of 15 amino acids. The J segment lost 2 bases and the V segment lost 0 bases, leaving 4 bases of the junction unmatched. Per the germline V gene, CDR1 is LNHNV and CDR2 is YYDKDF (reference sequence).

The CDR3 sequence: CASSLLRRDTIYF. CDR3 coding DNA: TGTGCCAGCAGTTTATTGCGGCGGGACACCATATATTTT. The rearrangement links TRBV28 to TRBJ1-3; unclear D gene. CDR1 and CDR2 from the germline V gene are MDHEN and SYDVKM. This CDR3 contains 13 residues. V was shortened by 1 base and J by 8 bases, with 9 bases between the two germline ends.

The gene calls are TRBV28 and TRBJ2-5; TRBD1 agrees at 10 bases. The J segment lost 2 bases and the V segment lost 5 bases, leaving 2 bases of the junction unmatched. Germline CDR1 reads MDHEN; CDR2 reads SYDVKM. The CDR3 contains 14 residues. The CDR3: CASSRTGGQETQYF. The CDR3 DNA reads as TGTGCCAGCAGTCGGACAGGGGGACAAGAGACCCAGTACTTC.

This clone has a single count. V usage is TRBV4-2 and J usage is TRBJ2-3; 8 nucleotides agree with TRBD1. Per the germline V gene, CDR1 is LGHNA and CDR2 is YNFKEQ. The J segment lost 4 bases and the V segment lost 4 bases, leaving 13 bases of the junction unmatched. The length of the CDR3 is 17 residues. The DNA for the CDR3 is TGTGCCAGCAGCCCGCTATCGAAAACAGGGGGAGCAGATACGCAGTATTTT. Encoded protein: CASSPLSKTGGADTQYF.

This clone was seen once. The V call is TRBV5-4, the J call TRBJ1-1; weak D call: TRBD1 (6 bases). The CDR3 has 15 residues. The germline CDR1 and CDR2 sequences are SGHNT and YYREEE (reference sequence). Trimming shortened V by 3 bases and J by 1 base, and 13 bases separated the two germline ends. DNA of the CDR3: TGTGCCAGCAGCTCCAGGGGAAATGGGAACACTGAAGCTTTCTTT. Amino acids: CASSSRGNGNTEAFF.

This clone was seen a handful of times. The gene calls are TRBV29-1 and TRBJ1-1; D uncertain. Germline assignment: CDR1 SQVTM and CDR2 ANQGSEA. Trimming cost V 7 bases and J 8 bases, with 20 bases left between them. The CDR3 has 13 amino acids. This chain's CDR3 is CSALAGGLKEAFF. In nucleotides, the CDR3 is TGCAGCGCCCTGGCAGGAGGTCTTAAGGAAGCTTTCTTT. Using reference TRBV29-1 and TRBJ1-1 for the parts outside the CDR3, the full variable domain is SAVISQKPSRDICQRGTSLTIQCQVDSQVTMMFWYRQQPGQSLTLIATANQGSEATYESGFVIDKFPISRPNLTFSTLTVSNMSPEDSSIYLCSALAGGLKEAFFGQGTRLTVV.

In this sample, this clone turned up once. This sequence joins TRBV14 and TRBJ2-1; D is possibly TRBD1 (7 bases). The CDR3 loop spans 15 amino acids. V dropped 2 bases and J dropped 5 bases, with 13 bases sitting between them. The germline gives CDR1 SGHDN, CDR2 FVKESK. The CDR3: CASSQTGDWDNEQFF. The CDR3 coding sequence is TGTGCCAGCAGCCAAACAGGGGACTGGGACAATGAGCAGTTCTTC.

J is TRBJ2-3 and V is TRBV5-1, with 9 bases identical to TRBD1. CDR3 size: 16 residues. Germline V gene sequence: CDR1 SGHRS, CDR2 YFSETQ. V trimming: 4 bases; J trimming: 0 bases; junction bases outside the gene matches: 6. The chain's CDR3 is CASSLRTGDSTDTQYF. CDR3 in DNA: TGCGCCAGCAGCCTCCGGACAGGGGACAGCACAGATACGCAGTATTTT.

The CDR3 DNA follows: TGTGCCAGCAGCTCCCTGGGAGGGGCTAACTACGAGCAGTACTTC. Translated: CASSSLGGANYEQYF. The V call is TRBV6-5, the J call TRBJ2-7; 7 positions match TRBD2. The germline V gene has CDR1 MNHEY and CDR2 SVGAGI. V shed 6 bases and J 3 bases; nucleotides not matched to a gene: 11. CDR3 length: 15 amino acids.

The J gene is TRBJ1-3, the V gene TRBV7-6; D is uncertain. This CDR3 spans 13 amino acids. Trimming took off 5 bases at V and 3 bases at J, with 8 bases between the two ends. Germline CDR1 SGHVS, CDR2 FNYEAQ. CDR3 nucleotide sequence: TGTGCCAGCAGCGCCTACCTTGGAAACACCATATATTTT. This codes for CASSAYLGNTIYF.

The chain is built from TRBV9 and TRBJ2-1, with TRBD1 identical over 8 bases. CDR1 and CDR2 (germline): SGDLS, YYNGEE. V dropped 0 bases and J dropped 9; count of bases not matched to a gene: 5. This CDR3 has 14 residues. The CDR3 nucleotides are TGTGCCAGCAGCGTAGTGGACAGGGTAGGTGAGCAGTTCTTC. As protein: CASSVVDRVGEQFF.

This sequence joins TRBV5-1 and TRBJ2-1; TRBD1 is a possible D gene (6 bases). The CDR3 is made up of 14 amino acids. Between the trimmed V and J ends, which lost 4 bases and 12 bases, there was a span of 20 bases. Germline V gives CDR1 SGHRS, CDR2 YFSETQ. CDR3 residues: CASSRMGALGVQFF. CDR3 DNA sequence: TGCGCCAGCAGCCGAATGGGGGCCCTGGGTGTGCAGTTCTTC.

For this clone: A much larger clone differs by one base, so this may be a read error. V gene TRBV14 combines with J gene TRBJ1-2, with a weak D call TRBD1 (6 bases). The CDR3 loop spans 14 amino acids. Trimming took 4 bases from V and 4 from J, leaving 13 bases between them. Germline values: CDR1 SGHDN, CDR2 FVKESK. The CDR3 coding sequence is TGTGCCAGCAGCCCCTCCGCAGGGGCCTATGGCTACACCTTC. This codes for CASSPSAGAYGYTF.

The chain is built from TRBV6-5 and TRBJ1-2; 8 bases match TRBD1. V was clipped by 4 bases and J by 5 bases; unmatched bases: 9. The germline CDR1 and CDR2 sequences are MNHEY and SVGAGI. There are 15 residues in the CDR3. As DNA, the CDR3 is TGTGCCAGCAGTTTCACCCCAGGGGGCGAGTATGGCTACACCTTC. Its protein is CASSFTPGGEYGYTF.

The chain links TRBV30 to TRBJ2-7, with no clear D. Trimming pared 1 base from V and 6 bases from J, leaving 7 bases between. This CDR3 comprises 11 residues. Germline-derived CDR1 and CDR2 are GTSNPN and SVGIG (reference sequence). As DNA, the CDR3 is TGTGCCTGGAGTGAAATCGGCGAGCAGTACTTC. This gives the protein CAWSEIGEQYF.